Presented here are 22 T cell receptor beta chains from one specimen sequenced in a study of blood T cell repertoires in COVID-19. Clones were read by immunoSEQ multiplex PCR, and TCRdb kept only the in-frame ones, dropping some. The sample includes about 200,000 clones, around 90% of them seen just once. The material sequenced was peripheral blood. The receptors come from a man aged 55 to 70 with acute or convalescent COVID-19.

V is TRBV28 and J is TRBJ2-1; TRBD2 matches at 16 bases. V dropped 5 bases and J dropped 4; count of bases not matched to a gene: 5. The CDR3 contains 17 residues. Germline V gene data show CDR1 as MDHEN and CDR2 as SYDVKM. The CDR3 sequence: CASSIGTSGGAYNEQFF. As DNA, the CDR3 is TGTGCCAGCAGTATCGGGACTAGCGGGGGGGCATACAATGAGCAGTTCTTC.

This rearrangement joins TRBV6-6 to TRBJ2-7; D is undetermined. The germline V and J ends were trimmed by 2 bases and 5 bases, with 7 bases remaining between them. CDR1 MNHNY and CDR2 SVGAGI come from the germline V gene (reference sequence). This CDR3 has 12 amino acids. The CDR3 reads CASSYPPDEQYF. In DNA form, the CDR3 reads TGTGCCAGCAGTTACCCCCCGGACGAGCAGTACTTC.

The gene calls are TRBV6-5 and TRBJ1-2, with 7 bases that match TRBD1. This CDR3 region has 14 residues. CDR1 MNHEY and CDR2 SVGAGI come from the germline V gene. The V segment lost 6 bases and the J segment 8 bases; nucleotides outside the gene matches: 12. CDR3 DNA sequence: TGTGCCAGCAGCCGACCCCCAGGACAGGACGGCTACACCTTC. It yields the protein CASSRPPGQDGYTF.

CDR3 residues: CASSSGQSSYNEQFF. Written as DNA, the CDR3 is TGTGCCAGCAGCTCGGGACAGAGCTCCTACAATGAGCAGTTCTTC. The chain joins TRBV7-8 to TRBJ2-1; TRBD1 matches 7 bases. The CDR3 contains 15 residues. The V gene end was trimmed by 4 bases and the J gene end by 0 bases; junction bases not matched to a gene: 3. CDR1 and CDR2 from the germline V gene are SGHVS and FQNEAQ.

The CDR3 loop is CASSPNFSGGMVVTDTQYF. CDR3 coding DNA: TGTGCCAGCAGCCCTAACTTTAGCGGGGGGATGGTAGTAACAGATACGCAGTATTTT. The rearrangement uses TRBV7-3 and TRBJ2-3, with 10 bases aligning to TRBD2. The CDR3 extends over 19 amino acids. In germline, CDR1 is SGHTA, CDR2 FQGTGA. V shed 5 bases, J shed 3 bases, and the junction held 17 bases outside the gene matches.

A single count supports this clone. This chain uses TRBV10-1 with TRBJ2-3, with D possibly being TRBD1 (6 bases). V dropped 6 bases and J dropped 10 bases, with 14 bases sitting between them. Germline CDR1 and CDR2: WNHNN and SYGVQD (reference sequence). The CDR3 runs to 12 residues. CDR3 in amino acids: CASSRNRESQYF. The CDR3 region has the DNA TGCGCCAGCAGCAGAAACAGGGAGTCGCAGTATTTT.

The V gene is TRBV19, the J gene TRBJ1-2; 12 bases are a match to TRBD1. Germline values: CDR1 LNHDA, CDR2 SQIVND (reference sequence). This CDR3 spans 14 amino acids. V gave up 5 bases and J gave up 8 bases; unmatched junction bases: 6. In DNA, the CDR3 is TGTGCCAGTAGTGTGGGACAGGGGGCGCCGGGCTACACCTTC. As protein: CASSVGQGAPGYTF. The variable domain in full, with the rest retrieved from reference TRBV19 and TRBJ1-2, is DGGITQSPKYLFRKEGQNVTLSCEQNLNHDAMYWYRQDPGQGLRLIYYSQIVNDFQKGDIAEGYSVSREKKESFPLTVTSAQKNPTAFYLCASSVGQGAPGYTFGSGTRLTVV.

The CDR3 loop is CAWSGMNTEAFF. Here the CDR3 DNA reads TGTGCCTGGAGCGGGATGAACACTGAAGCTTTCTTT. V is TRBV30 and J is TRBJ1-1, with D uncertain. V was clipped by 3 bases and J by 0 bases, with 5 bases between them. CDR1 is GTSNPN and CDR2 is SVGIG in the germline V gene (reference sequence). The CDR3 totals 12 residues.

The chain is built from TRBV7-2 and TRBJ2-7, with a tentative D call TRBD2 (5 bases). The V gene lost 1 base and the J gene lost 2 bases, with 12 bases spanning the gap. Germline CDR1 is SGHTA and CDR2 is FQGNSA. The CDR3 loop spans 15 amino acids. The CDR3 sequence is CASSLGSGVAYEQYF. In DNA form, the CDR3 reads TGTGCCAGCAGCTTAGGGAGCGGTGTGGCCTACGAGCAGTACTTC. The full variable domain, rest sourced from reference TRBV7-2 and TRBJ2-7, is GAGVSQSPSNKVTEKGKDVELRCDPISGHTALYWYRQSLGQGLEFLIYFQGNSAPDKSGLPSDRFSAERTGGSVSTLTIQRTQQEDSAVYLCASSLGSGVAYEQYFGPGTRLTVT.

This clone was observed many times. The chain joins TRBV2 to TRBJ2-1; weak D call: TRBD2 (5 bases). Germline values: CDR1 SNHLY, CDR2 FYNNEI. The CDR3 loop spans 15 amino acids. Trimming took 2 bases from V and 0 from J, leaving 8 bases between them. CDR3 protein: CASSESLASYNEQFF. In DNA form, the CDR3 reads TGTGCCAGCAGTGAATCTCTAGCCTCCTACAATGAGCAGTTCTTC.

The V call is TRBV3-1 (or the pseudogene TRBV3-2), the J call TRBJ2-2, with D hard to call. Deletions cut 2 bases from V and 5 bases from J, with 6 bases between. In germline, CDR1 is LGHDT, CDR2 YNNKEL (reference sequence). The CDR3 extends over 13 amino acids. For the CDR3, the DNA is TGTGCCAGCAGCCAATCCGGGACCGGGGAGCTGTTTTTT. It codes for CASSQSGTGELFF.

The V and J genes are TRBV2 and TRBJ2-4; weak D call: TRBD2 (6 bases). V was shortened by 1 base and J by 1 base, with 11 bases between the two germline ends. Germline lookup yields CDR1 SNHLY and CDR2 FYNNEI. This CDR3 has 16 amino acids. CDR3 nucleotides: TGTGCCAGCAGTGAAGTTTTGGCGGGGGCCAAAAACATTCAGTACTTC. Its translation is CASSEVLAGAKNIQYF.

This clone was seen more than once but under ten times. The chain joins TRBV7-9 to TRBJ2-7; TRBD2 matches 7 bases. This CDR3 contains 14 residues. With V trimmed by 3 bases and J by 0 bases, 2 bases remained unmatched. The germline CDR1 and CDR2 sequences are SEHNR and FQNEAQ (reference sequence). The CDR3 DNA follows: TGTGCCAGCAGCTTGGGGGGGTTCTCCTACGAGCAGTACTTC. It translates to CASSLGGFSYEQYF.

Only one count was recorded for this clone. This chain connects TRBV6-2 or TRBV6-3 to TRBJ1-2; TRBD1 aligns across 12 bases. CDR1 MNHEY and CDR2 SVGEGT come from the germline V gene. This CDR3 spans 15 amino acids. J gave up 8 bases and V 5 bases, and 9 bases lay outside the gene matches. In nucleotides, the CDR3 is TGTGCCAGCAGTGCCGCCGGGACAGGGGGCGGGGGCTACACCTTC. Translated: CASSAAGTGGGGYTF.

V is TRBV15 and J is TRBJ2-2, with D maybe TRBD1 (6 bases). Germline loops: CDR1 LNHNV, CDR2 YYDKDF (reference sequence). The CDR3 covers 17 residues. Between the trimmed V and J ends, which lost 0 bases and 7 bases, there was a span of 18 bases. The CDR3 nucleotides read TGTGCCACCAGCAGAGATGTTGCAGGGGCAGGCGGCGGGGAGCTGTTTTTT. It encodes CATSRDVAGAGGGELFF.

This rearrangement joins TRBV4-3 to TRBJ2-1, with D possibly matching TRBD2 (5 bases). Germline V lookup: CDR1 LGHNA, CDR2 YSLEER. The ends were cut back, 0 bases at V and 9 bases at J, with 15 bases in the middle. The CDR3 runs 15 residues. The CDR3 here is CASSQDRLASIEQFF. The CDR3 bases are TGCGCCAGCAGCCAAGATCGGCTAGCTAGTATTGAGCAGTTCTTC.

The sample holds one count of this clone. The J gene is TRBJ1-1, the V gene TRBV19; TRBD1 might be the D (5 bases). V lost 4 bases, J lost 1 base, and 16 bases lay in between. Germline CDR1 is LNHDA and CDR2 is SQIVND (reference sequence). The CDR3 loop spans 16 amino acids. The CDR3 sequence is CASSTAGTHRNTEAFF. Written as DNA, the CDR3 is TGTGCCAGTAGTACTGCGGGGACCCATAGGAACACTGAAGCTTTCTTT.

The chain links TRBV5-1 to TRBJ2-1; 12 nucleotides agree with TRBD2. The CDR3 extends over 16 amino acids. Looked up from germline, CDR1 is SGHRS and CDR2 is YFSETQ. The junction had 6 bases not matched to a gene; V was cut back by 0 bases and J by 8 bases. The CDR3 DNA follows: TGCGCCAGCAGCTTGGCCCTAGCGGGGGGGCAATATGAGCAGTTCTTC. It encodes CASSLALAGGQYEQFF.

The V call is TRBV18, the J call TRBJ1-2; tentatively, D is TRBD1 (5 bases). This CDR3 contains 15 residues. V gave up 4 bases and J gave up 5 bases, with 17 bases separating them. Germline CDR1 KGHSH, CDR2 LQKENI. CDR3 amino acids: CASSLGGRGSYGYTF. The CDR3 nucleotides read TGTGCCAGCTCACTCGGGGGAAGGGGTTCTTATGGCTACACCTTC.

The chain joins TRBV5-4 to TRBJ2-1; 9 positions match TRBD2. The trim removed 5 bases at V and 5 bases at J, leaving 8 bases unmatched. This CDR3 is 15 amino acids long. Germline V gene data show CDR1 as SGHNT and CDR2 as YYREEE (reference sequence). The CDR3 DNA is TGTGCCAGCAGTGACGCGGGGGGGCCCCACAATGAGCAGTTCTTC. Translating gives CASSDAGGPHNEQFF. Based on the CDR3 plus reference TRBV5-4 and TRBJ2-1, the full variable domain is ETGVTQSPTHLIKTRGQQVTLRCSSQSGHNTVSWYQQALGQGPQFIFQYYREEENGRGNFPPRFSGLQFPNYSSELNVNALELDDSALYLCASSDAGGPHNEQFFGPGTRLTVL.

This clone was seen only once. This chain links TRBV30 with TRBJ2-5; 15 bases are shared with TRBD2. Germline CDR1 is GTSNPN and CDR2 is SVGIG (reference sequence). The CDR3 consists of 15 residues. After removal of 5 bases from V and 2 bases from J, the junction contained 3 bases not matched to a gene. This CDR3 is CAWGLAGGPQETQYF. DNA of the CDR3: TGTGCCTGGGGACTAGCGGGGGGGCCGCAAGAGACCCAGTACTTC. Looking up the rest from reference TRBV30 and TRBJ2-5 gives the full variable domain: SQTIHQWPATLVQPVGSPLSLECTVEGTSNPNLYWYRQAAGRGLQLLFYSVGIGQISSEVPQNLSASRPQDRQFILSSKKLLLSDSGFYLCAWGLAGGPQETQYFGPGTRLLVL.

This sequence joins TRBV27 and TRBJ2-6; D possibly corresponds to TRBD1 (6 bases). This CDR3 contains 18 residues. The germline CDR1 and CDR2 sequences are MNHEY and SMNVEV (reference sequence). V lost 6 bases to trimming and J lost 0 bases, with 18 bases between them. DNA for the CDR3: TGTGCCAGCAGCATCGTATCGGGACACATCTCTGGGGCCAACGTCCTGACTTTC. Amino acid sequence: CASSIVSGHISGANVLTF.